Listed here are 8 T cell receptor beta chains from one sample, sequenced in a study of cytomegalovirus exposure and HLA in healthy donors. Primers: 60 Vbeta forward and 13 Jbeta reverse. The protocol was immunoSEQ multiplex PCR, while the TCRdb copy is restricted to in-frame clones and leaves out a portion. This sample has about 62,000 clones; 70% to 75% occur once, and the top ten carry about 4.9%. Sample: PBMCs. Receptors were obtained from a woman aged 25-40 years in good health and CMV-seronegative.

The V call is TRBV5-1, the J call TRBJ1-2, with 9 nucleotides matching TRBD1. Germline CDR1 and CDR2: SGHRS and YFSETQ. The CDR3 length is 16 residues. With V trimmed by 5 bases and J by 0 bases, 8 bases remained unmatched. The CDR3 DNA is TGCGCCAGCAGTTCGGGACAGGGAACGTCTAACTATGGCTACACCTTC. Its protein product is CASSSGQGTSNYGYTF.

The CDR3 DNA sequence: TGCGCCAGCAGCTTGGAACTATCCAGGGGTGAAAAACTGTTTTTT. Protein sequence: CASSLELSRGEKLFF. The gene calls are TRBV5-1 and TRBJ1-4; D might be TRBD1 (6 bases). Germline V gene sequence: CDR1 SGHRS, CDR2 YFSETQ. Trimming removed 0 bases at V and 7 bases at J, with 13 bases between. There are 15 residues in the CDR3.

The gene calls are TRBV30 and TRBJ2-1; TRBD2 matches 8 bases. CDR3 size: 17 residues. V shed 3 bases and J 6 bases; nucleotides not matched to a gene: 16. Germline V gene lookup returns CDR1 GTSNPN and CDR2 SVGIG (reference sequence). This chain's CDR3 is CAWSSGSGLVRGNEQFF. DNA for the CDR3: TGTGCCTGGAGCTCCGGATCGGGACTAGTCAGAGGCAATGAGCAGTTCTTC.

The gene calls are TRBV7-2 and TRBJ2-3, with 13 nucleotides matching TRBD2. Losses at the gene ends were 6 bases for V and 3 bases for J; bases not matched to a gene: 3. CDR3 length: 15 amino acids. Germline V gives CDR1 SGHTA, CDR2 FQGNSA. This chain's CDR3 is CASRQTSGRTDTQYF. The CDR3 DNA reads TGTGCCAGCAGACAGACTAGCGGGAGGACAGATACGCAGTATTTT.

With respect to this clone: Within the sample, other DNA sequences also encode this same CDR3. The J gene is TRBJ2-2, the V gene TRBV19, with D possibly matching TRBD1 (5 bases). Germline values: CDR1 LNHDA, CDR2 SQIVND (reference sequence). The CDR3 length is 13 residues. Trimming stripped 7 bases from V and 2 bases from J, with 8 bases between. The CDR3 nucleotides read TGTGCCAGTACGGACACTAACACCGGGGAGCTGTTTTTT. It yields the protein CASTDTNTGELFF.

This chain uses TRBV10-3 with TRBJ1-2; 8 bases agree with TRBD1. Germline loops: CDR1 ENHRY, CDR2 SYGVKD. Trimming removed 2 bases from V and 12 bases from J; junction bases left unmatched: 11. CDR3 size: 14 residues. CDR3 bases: TGTGCCATCAGTGAGGGGACAGGCTTTCCTAGTGACACCTTC. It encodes CAISEGTGFPSDTF.

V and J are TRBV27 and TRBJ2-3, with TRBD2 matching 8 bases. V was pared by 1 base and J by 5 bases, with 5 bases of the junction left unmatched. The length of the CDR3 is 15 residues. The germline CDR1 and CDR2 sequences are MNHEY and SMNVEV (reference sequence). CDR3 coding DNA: TGTGCCAGCAGTTTATACGGACTAGCAGGAGATACGCAGTATTTT. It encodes CASSLYGLAGDTQYF.

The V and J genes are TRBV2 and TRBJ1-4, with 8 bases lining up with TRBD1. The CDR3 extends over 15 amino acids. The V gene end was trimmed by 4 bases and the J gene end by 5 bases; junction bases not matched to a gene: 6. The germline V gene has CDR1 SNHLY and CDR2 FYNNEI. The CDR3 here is CASSGGQGVNEKLFF. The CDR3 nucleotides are TGTGCCAGCAGTGGAGGACAGGGAGTGAATGAAAAACTGTTTTTT. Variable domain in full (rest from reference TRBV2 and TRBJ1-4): EPEVTQTPSHQVTQMGQEVILRCVPISNHLYFYWYRQILGQKVEFLVSFYNNEISEKSEIFDDQFSVERPDGSNFTLKIRSTKLEDSAMYFCASSGGQGVNEKLFFGSGTQLSVL.